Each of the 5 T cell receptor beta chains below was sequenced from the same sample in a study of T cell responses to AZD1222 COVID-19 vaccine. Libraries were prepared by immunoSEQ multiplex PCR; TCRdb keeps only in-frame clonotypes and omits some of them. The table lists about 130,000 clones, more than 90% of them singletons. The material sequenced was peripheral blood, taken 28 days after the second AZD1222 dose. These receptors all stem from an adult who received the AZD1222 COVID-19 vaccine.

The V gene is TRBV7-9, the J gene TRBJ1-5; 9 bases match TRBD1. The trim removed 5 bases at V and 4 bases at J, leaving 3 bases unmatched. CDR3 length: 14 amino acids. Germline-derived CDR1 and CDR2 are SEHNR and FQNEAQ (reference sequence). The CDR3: CASSPGQGNQPQHF. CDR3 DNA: TGTGCCAGCAGCCCGGGACAGGGAAATCAGCCCCAGCATTTT.

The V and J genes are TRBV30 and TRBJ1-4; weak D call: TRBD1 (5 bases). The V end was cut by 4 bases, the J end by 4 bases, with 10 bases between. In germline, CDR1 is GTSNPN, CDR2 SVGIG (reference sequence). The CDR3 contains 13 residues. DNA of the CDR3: TGTGCCTGGACGCAGGGTTATAATGAAAAACTGTTTTTT. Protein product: CAWTQGYNEKLFF.

The chain's CDR3 is CASSTDRDSPLHF. The CDR3 region has the DNA TGTGCCAGTAGTACGGACAGGGACTCACCCCTCCACTTT. The rearrangement links TRBV19 to TRBJ1-6; 8 nucleotides agree with TRBD1. Germline V gene lookup returns CDR1 LNHDA and CDR2 SQIVND (reference sequence). Trimming cost V 4 bases and J 10 bases; bases outside gene matches: 3. CDR3 size: 13 residues. Drawing the rest from reference TRBV19 and TRBJ1-6, the complete variable domain is DGGITQSPKYLFRKEGQNVTLSCEQNLNHDAMYWYRQDPGQGLRLIYYSQIVNDFQKGDIAEGYSVSREKKESFPLTVTSAQKNPTAFYLCASSTDRDSPLHFGNGTRLTVT.

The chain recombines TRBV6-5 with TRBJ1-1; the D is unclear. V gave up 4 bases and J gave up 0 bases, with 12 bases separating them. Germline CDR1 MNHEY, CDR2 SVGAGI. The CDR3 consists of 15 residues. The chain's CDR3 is CASSFSSRLNTEAFF. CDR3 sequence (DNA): TGTGCCAGCAGTTTTTCCTCGAGGCTGAACACTGAAGCTTTCTTT.

DNA for the CDR3: TGTGCCAGCAGTCGACAGGGGGCGGTCACCGGGGAGCTGTTTTTT. This codes for CASSRQGAVTGELFF. The gene calls are TRBV7-2 and TRBJ2-2; TRBD1 agrees at 10 bases. J gave up 4 bases and V 6 bases, and 5 bases lay outside the gene matches. Germline V gene data show CDR1 as SGHTA and CDR2 as FQGNSA. The CDR3 covers 15 residues.